The 9 T cell receptor beta chains below were found in one sample sequenced in a study of blood T cell repertoires in COVID-19 (dated by TCRdb to the early 2020s). Library preparation used the immunoSEQ multiplex PCR assay. TCRdb mirrors the immuneACCESS table, restricted to in-frame sequences. Some clones are absent from its copies; in checked studies, under half trace to an unresolved V gene, and the reason for the others is unknown. The sample yields more than 100,000 clones; over 70% were counted once. The top ten constitute roughly 29% of the sample. The source material was peripheral blood. These receptors were obtained from a woman aged 70-85 years with acute or convalescent COVID-19.

This clone showed up just once. The chain links TRBV18 to TRBJ1-1; D may be TRBD1 (5 bases). V was clipped by 2 bases and J by 5 bases, with 15 bases between them. The CDR3 runs to 15 residues. The V gene's germline CDR1 is KGHSH and CDR2 LQKENI. CDR3 sequence: CASSPGRGAGTEAFF. Here the CDR3 DNA reads TGTGCCAGCTCACCAGGGCGGGGCGCTGGTACTGAAGCTTTCTTT.

CDR3: CASPPLRTEAFF. In nucleotides, the CDR3 is TGTGCCAGCCCTCCTCTGAGGACTGAAGCTTTCTTT. V and J are TRBV2 and TRBJ1-1; the D is unclear. Deletions cut 8 bases from V and 5 bases from J, with 12 bases between. This CDR3 contains 12 residues. Germline CDR1 is SNHLY and CDR2 is FYNNEI.

The chain links TRBV30 to TRBJ1-2, with 7 bases that match TRBD1. The germline V gene has CDR1 GTSNPN and CDR2 SVGIG (reference sequence). The CDR3 totals 16 residues. Trimming removed 3 bases from V and 4 bases from J; junction bases left unmatched: 14. The CDR3 loop is CAWSHPGGGGTYGYTF. DNA of the CDR3: TGTGCCTGGAGCCACCCGGGAGGGGGCGGGACCTATGGCTACACCTTC.

The rearrangement links TRBV7-9 to TRBJ2-4, with D unresolved. The CDR3 is 15 amino acids. CDR1 and CDR2 from the germline V gene are SEHNR and FQNEAQ (reference sequence). Trimming cost V 1 base and J 0 bases, with 7 bases left between them. In DNA form, the CDR3 reads TGTGCCAGCAGCTTAGTCCCAGTAGCCAAAAACATTCAGTACTTC. Its protein product is CASSLVPVAKNIQYF.

This clone was detected only once. The rearrangement links TRBV9 to TRBJ1-2; 8 bases line up with TRBD1. This CDR3 is built from 14 residues. Trimming cost V 3 bases and J 3 bases; bases outside gene matches: 4. Germline V lookup: CDR1 SGDLS, CDR2 YYNGEE. CDR3 nucleotides: TGTGCCAGCAGCGCCAACAGGGGGGACTATGGCTACACCTTC. Protein product: CASSANRGDYGYTF.

The DNA of the CDR3 is TGTGCCAGCAGTAGGGGCCCGCCGCCCTACAATGAGCAGTTCTTC. Translation: CASSRGPPPYNEQFF. The chain is built from TRBV2 and TRBJ2-1, with a weak D call TRBD1 (5 bases). Germline V gene lookup returns CDR1 SNHLY and CDR2 FYNNEI. V lost 5 bases, J lost 2 bases, and 13 bases lay in between. This CDR3 has 15 residues.

The chain joins TRBV9 to TRBJ1-4; no firm D call. The germline V gene encodes CDR1 SGDLS and CDR2 YYNGEE. The CDR3 sequence is 15 residues long. V lost 0 bases and J 7 bases, leaving 13 bases between the germline ends. The CDR3 DNA reads TGTGCCAGCAGCGTAGGTCCGGGGTTGGGTGAAAAACTGTTTTTT. Translation: CASSVGPGLGEKLFF.

This clone was recorded a few times. The chain recombines TRBV3-1 (or the pseudogene TRBV3-2) with TRBJ2-2; D might be TRBD2 (6 bases). The V gene's germline CDR1 is LGHDT and CDR2 YNNKEL (reference sequence). Trimming cost V 3 bases and J 5 bases, with 13 bases left between them. The CDR3 is made up of 15 amino acids. In DNA, the CDR3 is TGTGCCAGCAGCCATAGGGCCCGGGGGACCGGGGAGCTGTTTTTT. Its protein product is CASSHRARGTGELFF.

V and J are TRBV3-1 (or the pseudogene TRBV3-2) and TRBJ2-7, with a possible D match to TRBD2 (5 bases). The CDR3 runs 15 residues. Germline CDR1 and CDR2: LGHDT and YNNKEL (reference sequence). The V end lost 0 bases, the J end lost 3 bases, and 12 bases lay between the germline ends. CDR3 sequence (DNA): TGTGCCAGCAGCCAAGATACGTGGGAGAACTACGAGCAGTACTTC. Translation gives CASSQDTWENYEQYF.